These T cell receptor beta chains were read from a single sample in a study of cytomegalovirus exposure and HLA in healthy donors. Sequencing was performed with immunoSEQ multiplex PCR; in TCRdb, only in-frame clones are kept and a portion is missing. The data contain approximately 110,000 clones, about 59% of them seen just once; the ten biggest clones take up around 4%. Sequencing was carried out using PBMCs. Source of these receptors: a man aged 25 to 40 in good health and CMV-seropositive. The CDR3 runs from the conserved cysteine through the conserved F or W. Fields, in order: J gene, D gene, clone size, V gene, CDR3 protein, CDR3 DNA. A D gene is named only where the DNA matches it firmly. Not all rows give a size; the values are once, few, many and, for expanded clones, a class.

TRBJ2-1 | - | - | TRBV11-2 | CASRFKPLLANEQFF | TGTGCCAGCAGGTTTAAGCCGCTACTAGCCAATGAGCAGTTCTTC
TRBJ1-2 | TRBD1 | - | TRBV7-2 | CASSSGQGGYGYTF | TGTGCCAGCAGCTCGGGACAGGGCGGGTATGGCTACACCTTC
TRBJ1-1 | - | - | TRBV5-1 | CASRSQPGGDTEAFF | TGCGCCAGCAGGAGCCAGCCCGGCGGGGACACTGAAGCTTTCTTT
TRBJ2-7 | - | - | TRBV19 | CASSATGTYEQYF | TGTGCCAGTAGTGCAACAGGGACATACGAGCAGTACTTC
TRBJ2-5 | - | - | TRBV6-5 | CASSYGRQETQYF | TGTGCCAGCAGTTACGGGAGGCAAGAGACCCAGTACTTC
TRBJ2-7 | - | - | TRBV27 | CASSFPGSYGQYF | TGTGCCAGCAGTTTCCCGGGAAGCTACGGGCAGTACTTC
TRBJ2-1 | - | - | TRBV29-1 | CSVHSQSNEQFF | TGCAGCGTTCACTCCCAAAGCAATGAGCAGTTCTTC
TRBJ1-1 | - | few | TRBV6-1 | CASRGGALNTEAFF | TGTGCCAGCAGGGGGGGGGCCCTGAACACTGAAGCTTTCTTT
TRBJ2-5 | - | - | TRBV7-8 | CASSLVSGPGETQYF | TGTGCCAGCAGCTTAGTCTCTGGCCCGGGAGAGACCCAGTACTTC
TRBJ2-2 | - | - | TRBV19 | CASSWVLRNKNTGELFF | TGTGCCAGTAGTTGGGTTTTGAGGAATAAGAACACCGGGGAGCTGTTTTTT